This passage covers 18 T cell receptor beta chains from one sample sequenced in a study of T cells in Graves' hyperthyroidism and ophthalmopathy. Using RNA transcripts as the source, TCR beta CDR3 regions were amplified. During a first-round RT-PCR of the TCR CDR3, the HTBI primer set was used. TCRdb independently ran MiXCR on the multiplex PCR reads; one entry per CDR3 protein. There are some 600,000 distinct CDR3 sequences in the sample; roughly 13% occur only once, and 5.8% lies in the top ten. Material for sequencing was blood. Every receptor here comes from a woman aged 25 to 45 with Graves' hyperthyroidism that later progressed to Graves' ophthalmopathy.

On this clonotype: A much bigger clone sits one base away, suggesting this may be a read error. DNA of the CDR3: TGTGGCTGGGGAGGGTATGGCTACACCTTC. Encoded protein: CGWGGYGYTF. This sequence joins TRBV30 and TRBJ1-2; D is unresolved. Germline V CDR1 and CDR2: GTSNPN, SVGIG (reference sequence). The length of the CDR3 is 10 residues. The entire variable domain, with the rest obtained from reference TRBV30 and TRBJ1-2, is as follows: SQTIHQWPATLVQPVGSPLSLECTVEGTSNPNLYWYRQAAGRGLQLLFYSVGIGQISSEVPQNLSASRPQDRQFILSSKKLLLSDSGFYLCGWGGYGYTFGSGTRLTVV.

This clonotype was detected many times. V usage is TRBV2 and J usage is TRBJ1-6; D gene ambiguous. V lost 7 bases, J lost 0 bases, and 10 bases lay in between. Per the germline V gene, CDR1 is SNHLY and CDR2 is FYNNEI. The CDR3 extends over 15 amino acids. Written as DNA, the CDR3 is TGTGCCAGCAAGTTTGGTAGCTCCTATAATTCACCCCTCCACTTT. This codes for CASKFGSSYNSPLHF.

Concerning this clonotype itself: It is unclear where the CDR3 begins or ends on the DNA, so no DNA is shown, and the CDR3 is as TCRdb lists it. This chain joins TRBV12-3 or TRBV12-4 and TRBJ2-2; the table's D call TRBD2 went unverified against the DNA. Termini included, the CDR3 measures 24 amino acids. The CDR3 sequence is CASSFRDFSYNEQFFGPDTGELFF.

A remark on this clonotype: Possible read error: a much larger clone is one base away. This chain connects TRBV7-8 to TRBJ2-7; D is perhaps TRBD1 or TRBD2 (5 bases each). This CDR3 region has 18 residues. Germline V gene lookup returns CDR1 SGHVS and CDR2 FQNEAQ. The CDR3 DNA is TGTGCCAGCAGCATTAGCCGGGGCACTACAAAATCGGTCTACGATCAGTACTTC. This encodes CASSISRGTTKSVYDQYF.

The sample holds many counts of this clonotype. This chain links TRBV5-5 with TRBJ1-2; D is possibly TRBD1 (5 bases). Trimming cost V 3 bases and J 4 bases, with 10 bases left between them. This CDR3 spans 13 amino acids. Per germline, CDR1 SGHKS and CDR2 YYEKEE (reference sequence). The CDR3 coding sequence is TGTGCCAGCAGCTCGGGGGGGGGCTATGGCTACACCTTC. Protein: CASSSGGGYGYTF.

The chain is built from TRBV11-1 and TRBJ2-3, with a tentative D call TRBD1 (5 bases). Trimming removed 5 bases at V and 4 bases at J, with 16 bases between. Looked up from germline, CDR1 is SGHAT and CDR2 is FQDESV (reference sequence). There are 15 residues in the CDR3. The DNA of the CDR3 is TGTGCCAGCAGCCCAGGGCAGGCCACGCCAGATACGCAGTATTTT. It yields the protein CASSPGQATPDTQYF.

This clonotype was counted ten times or more. The rearrangement uses TRBV9 and TRBJ1-4; no firm D call. The CDR3 length is 15 residues. Trimming left V 0 bases short and J 3 bases short, with 9 bases between. Germline CDR1 is SGDLS and CDR2 is YYNGEE. DNA of the CDR3: TGTGCCAGCAGCGTAGCCATGCAAGCTAATGAAAAACTGTTTTTT. Its translation: CASSVAMQANEKLFF.

This clonotype was seen at least ten times. This chain's CDR3 is CASSYSGWTLGGYTF. The CDR3 bases are TGTGCCAGCAGTTACTCGGGGTGGACCCTCGGTGGCTACACCTTC. The chain has TRBV6-2 or TRBV6-3 and TRBJ1-2; D gene unclear. V was pared by 0 bases and J by 7 bases, with 15 bases between. This CDR3 is 15 amino acids long. Germline-derived CDR1 and CDR2 are MNHEY and SVGEGT.

This clonotype has a count of ten or more. The CDR3 is CASRAPGQGLSKQFF. Written as DNA, the CDR3 is TGTGCCAGCAGGGCTCCGGGACAGGGTCTCAGTAAGCAGTTCTTC. The rearrangement links TRBV11-2 to TRBJ2-1, with TRBD1 matching over 9 bases. Germline V lookup: CDR1 SGHAT, CDR2 FQNNGV. V lost 6 bases, J lost 11 bases, and 14 bases stayed unmatched. This CDR3 is 15 amino acids long.

This clonotype showed up many times. V usage is TRBV24-1 and J usage is TRBJ2-7, with 8 positions matching TRBD1. V lost 3 bases and J lost 0; bases outside the gene matches: 0. Germline CDR1 reads KGHDR; CDR2 reads SFDVKD. This CDR3 spans 14 amino acids. CDR3 bases: TGTGCCACCAGTGATGGACAGGGCTCCTACGAGCAGTACTTC. Its translation is CATSDGQGSYEQYF.

The chain links TRBV18 to TRBJ2-3, with 11 nucleotides matching TRBD2. The CDR3 runs to 18 residues. CDR1 is KGHSH and CDR2 is LQKENI in the germline V gene. The V segment lost 2 bases and the J segment 1 base; nucleotides outside the gene matches: 8. The CDR3: CASSPGGTSGFRTDTQYF. Written as DNA, the CDR3 is TGTGCCAGCTCACCAGGGGGGACTAGCGGTTTCCGCACAGATACGCAGTATTTT.

This clonotype is a singleton in its sample. It may be a read error: a sequence one base away is much more abundant. The V gene is TRBV20-1, the J gene TRBJ1-4; maybe TRBD1 (5 bases). This CDR3 region has 13 residues. Germline loops: CDR1 DFQATT, CDR2 SNEGSKA (reference sequence). The CDR3 reads CSSLGAGGEILFF. The CDR3, as DNA: TGCAGTTCACTAGGGGCAGGAGGCGAAATACTGTTTTTT.

The chain combines TRBV6-2 or TRBV6-3 with TRBJ2-7, with no clear D. This CDR3 contains 13 residues. Germline CDR1 reads MNHEY; CDR2 reads SVGEGT. V shed 0 bases and J shed 5 bases, with 8 bases lying between them. In DNA form, the CDR3 reads TGTGCCAGCAGTTACTCCCCAAGTAACGAGCAGTACTTC. It is translated as CASSYSPSNEQYF.

The rearrangement links TRBV10-3 to TRBJ1-2, with 9 nucleotides matching TRBD1. The J segment lost 8 bases and the V segment lost 6 bases, leaving 7 bases of the junction unmatched. This CDR3 contains 13 residues. In germline, CDR1 is ENHRY, CDR2 SYGVKD. The CDR3 DNA sequence: TGTGCCATCAGCAAGGGACAGGGAGGCGGCTACACCTTC. This translates into CAISKGQGGGYTF.

In this sample, this clonotype turned up a few times. The CDR3 DNA follows: TGTGCCAGCAGTTTCTCGCAGGTCCGCACAGATACGCAGTATTTT. Protein sequence: CASSFSQVRTDTQYF. The chain has TRBV28 and TRBJ2-3; the D is unclear. V was trimmed by 3 bases and J by 1 base, leaving 11 bases between them. The germline CDR1 and CDR2 sequences are MDHEN and SYDVKM. CDR3 length: 15 amino acids.

This clonotype was recorded at least ten times. This chain joins TRBV28 and TRBJ2-3; 8 bases match TRBD2. Looked up from germline, CDR1 is MDHEN and CDR2 is SYDVKM. This CDR3 contains 14 residues. V shed 8 bases, J shed 6 bases, and the junction held 10 bases outside the gene matches. CDR3 loop: CASERGGRADTQYF. The CDR3 bases are TGTGCCAGCGAACGGGGGGGGAGGGCGGATACGCAGTATTTT.

This clonotype came up many times. The gene calls are TRBV5-1 and TRBJ2-1; TRBD2 matches at 7 bases. The CDR3 is 17 amino acids. Unmatched junction bases numbered 15, after V lost 0 bases and J lost 9 bases. Looked up from germline, CDR1 is SGHRS and CDR2 is YFSETQ. CDR3 DNA sequence: TGCGCCAGCAGCTTGGGGTACCATGGGCTAGCGGTTGCTGAGCAGTTCTTC. Amino acids: CASSLGYHGLAVAEQFF.

The V call is TRBV11-3, the J call TRBJ2-5, with D perhaps assigned TRBD1 or TRBD2 (6 bases each). The germline V and J ends were trimmed by 1 base and 6 bases, with 30 bases remaining between them. Per the germline V gene, CDR1 is SGHNT and CDR2 is YENEEA. This CDR3 region has 20 residues. CDR3 in amino acids: CASSLVFGPGATLWVQTQYF. In nucleotides, the CDR3 is TGTGCCAGCAGCTTAGTTTTCGGGCCGGGGGCTACCCTATGGGTACAGACCCAGTACTTC.